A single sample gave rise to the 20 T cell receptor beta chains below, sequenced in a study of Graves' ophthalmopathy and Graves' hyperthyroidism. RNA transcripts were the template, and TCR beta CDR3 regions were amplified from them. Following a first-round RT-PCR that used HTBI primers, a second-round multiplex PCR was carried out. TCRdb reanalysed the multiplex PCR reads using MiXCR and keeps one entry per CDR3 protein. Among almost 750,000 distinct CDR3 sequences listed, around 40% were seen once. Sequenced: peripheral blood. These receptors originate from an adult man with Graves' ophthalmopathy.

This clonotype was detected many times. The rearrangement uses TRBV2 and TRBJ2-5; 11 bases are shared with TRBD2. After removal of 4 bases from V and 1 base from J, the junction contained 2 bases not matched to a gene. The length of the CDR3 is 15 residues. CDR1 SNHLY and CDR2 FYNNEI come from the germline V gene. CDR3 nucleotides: TGTGCCAGCAGTGCCACTAGCGGGAGCCAAGAGACCCAGTACTTC. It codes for CASSATSGSQETQYF.

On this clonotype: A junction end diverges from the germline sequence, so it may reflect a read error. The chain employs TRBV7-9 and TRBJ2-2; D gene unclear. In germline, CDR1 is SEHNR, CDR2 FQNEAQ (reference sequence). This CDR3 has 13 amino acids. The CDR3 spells CASSPDLSGELFF. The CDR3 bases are TGCGCCAGCAGCCCGGATCTTTCCGGGGAGCTGTTTTTT.

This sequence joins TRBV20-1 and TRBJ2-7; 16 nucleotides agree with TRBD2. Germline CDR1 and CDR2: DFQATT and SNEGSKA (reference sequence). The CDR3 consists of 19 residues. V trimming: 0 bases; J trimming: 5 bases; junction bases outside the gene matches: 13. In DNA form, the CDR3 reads TGCAGTGCTAGAGAACCGGGACTAGCGGGAGGGCCTAACCCTCACGAGCAGTACTTC. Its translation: CSAREPGLAGGPNPHEQYF.

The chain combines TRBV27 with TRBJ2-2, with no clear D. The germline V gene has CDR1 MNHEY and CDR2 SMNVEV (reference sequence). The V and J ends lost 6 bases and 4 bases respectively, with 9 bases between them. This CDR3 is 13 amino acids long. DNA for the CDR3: TGTGCCAGCAGCGTAGCCCTCACCGGGGAGCTGTTTTTT. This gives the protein CASSVALTGELFF.

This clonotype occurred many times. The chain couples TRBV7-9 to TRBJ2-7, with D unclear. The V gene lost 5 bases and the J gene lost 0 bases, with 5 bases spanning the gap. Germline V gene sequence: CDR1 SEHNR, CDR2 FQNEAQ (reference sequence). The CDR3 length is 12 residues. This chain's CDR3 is CASSVSSYEQYF. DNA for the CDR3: TGTGCCAGCAGCGTGTCCTCCTACGAGCAGTACTTC.

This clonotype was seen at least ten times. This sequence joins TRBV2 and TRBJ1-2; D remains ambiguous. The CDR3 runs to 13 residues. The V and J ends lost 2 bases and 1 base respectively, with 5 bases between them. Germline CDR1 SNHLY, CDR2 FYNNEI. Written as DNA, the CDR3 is TGTGCCAGCAGTGAAAACCTTAACTATGGCTACACCTTC. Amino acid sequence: CASSENLNYGYTF.

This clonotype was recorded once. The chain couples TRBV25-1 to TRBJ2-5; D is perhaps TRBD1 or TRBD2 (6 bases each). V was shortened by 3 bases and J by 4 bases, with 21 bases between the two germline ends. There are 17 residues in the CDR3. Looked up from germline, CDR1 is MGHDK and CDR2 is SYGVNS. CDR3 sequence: CASSDSAGGVYGETQYF. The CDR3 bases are TGTGCCAGCAGTGATAGTGCCGGGGGCGTGTACGGAGAGACCCAGTACTTC.

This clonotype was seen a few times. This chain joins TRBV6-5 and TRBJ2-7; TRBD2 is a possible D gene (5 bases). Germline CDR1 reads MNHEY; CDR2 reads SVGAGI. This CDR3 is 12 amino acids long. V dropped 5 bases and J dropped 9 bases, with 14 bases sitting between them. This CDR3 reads CASSDEGLAQYF. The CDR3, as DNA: TGTGCCAGCAGTGACGAAGGACTGGCGCAGTACTTC.

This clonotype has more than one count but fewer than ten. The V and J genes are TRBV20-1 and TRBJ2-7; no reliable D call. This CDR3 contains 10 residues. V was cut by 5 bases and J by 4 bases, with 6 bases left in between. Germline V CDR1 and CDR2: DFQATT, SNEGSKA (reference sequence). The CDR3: CSASSYEQYF. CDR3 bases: TGCAGTGCTTCTTCTTACGAGCAGTACTTC.

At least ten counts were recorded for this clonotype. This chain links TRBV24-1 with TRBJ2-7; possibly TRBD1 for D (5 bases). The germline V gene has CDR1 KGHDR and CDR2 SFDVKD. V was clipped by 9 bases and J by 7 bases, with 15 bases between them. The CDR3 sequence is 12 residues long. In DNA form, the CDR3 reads TGTGCCACCGCCTCAGGGCGCGGTGAGCAGTACTTC. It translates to CATASGRGEQYF.

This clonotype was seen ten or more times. The CDR3 DNA reads TGTGCCATCAGTGAGACGGGTCGAAGGACTAACTATGGCTACACCTTC. Residues: CAISETGRRTNYGYTF. This chain links TRBV10-3 with TRBJ1-2; D uncertain. The V gene lost 2 bases and the J gene lost 0 bases, with 13 bases spanning the gap. This CDR3 comprises 16 residues. Germline-derived CDR1 and CDR2 are ENHRY and SYGVKD.

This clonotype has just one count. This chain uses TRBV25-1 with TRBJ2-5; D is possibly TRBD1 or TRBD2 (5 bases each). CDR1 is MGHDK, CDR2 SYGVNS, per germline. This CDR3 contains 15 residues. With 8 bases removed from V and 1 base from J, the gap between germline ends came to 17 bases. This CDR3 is CASQDSAGTQETQYF. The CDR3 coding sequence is TGTGCCAGCCAAGATTCCGCAGGGACCCAAGAGACCCAGTACTTC.

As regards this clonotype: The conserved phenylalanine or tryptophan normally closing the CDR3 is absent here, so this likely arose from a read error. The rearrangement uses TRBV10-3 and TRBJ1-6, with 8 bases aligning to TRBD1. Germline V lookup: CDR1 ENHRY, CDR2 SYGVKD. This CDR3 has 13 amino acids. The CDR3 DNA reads TGTGCCGTCAGAACAGGGGGTAATTCACCCCTCCACCTT. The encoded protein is CAVRTGGNSPLHL.

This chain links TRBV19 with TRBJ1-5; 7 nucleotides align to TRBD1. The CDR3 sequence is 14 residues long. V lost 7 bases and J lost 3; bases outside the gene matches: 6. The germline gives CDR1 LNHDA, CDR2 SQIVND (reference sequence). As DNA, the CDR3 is TGTGCCAGTAATTTGGACAGGTTCAATCAGCCCCAGCATTTT. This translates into CASNLDRFNQPQHF.

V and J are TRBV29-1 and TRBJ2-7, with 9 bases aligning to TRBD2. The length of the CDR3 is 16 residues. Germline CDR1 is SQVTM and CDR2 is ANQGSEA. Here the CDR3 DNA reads TGCAGTGCTAGGTCGGCGGGAGGGCGAGGGGGCTACGAGCAGTACTTC. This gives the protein CSARSAGGRGGYEQYF.

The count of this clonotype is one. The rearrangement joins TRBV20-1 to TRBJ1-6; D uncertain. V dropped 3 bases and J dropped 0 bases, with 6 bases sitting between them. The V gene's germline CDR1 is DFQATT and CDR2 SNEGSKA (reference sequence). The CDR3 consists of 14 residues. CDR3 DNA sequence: TGCAGTGCTAGCCTCGGCTCCTATAATTCACCCCTCCACTTT. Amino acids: CSASLGSYNSPLHF.

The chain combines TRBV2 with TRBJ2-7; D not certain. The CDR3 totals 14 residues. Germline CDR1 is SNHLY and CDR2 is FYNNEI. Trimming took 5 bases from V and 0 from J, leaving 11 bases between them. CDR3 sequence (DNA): TGTGCCAGCAGTCGGAGTGGATCCTCCTACGAGCAGTACTTC. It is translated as CASSRSGSSYEQYF.

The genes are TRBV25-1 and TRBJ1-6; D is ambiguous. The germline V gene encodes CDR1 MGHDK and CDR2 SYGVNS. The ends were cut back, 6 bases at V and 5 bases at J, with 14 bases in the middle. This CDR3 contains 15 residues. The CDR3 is CASSLGKGNNSPLHF. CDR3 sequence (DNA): TGTGCCAGCAGCTTGGGGAAAGGAAATAATTCACCCCTCCACTTT. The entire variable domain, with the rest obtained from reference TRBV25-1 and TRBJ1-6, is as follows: EADIYQTPRYLVIGTGKKITLECSQTMGHDKMYWYQQDPGMELHLIHYSYGVNSTEKGDLSSESTVSRIRTEHFPLTLESARPSHTSQYLCASSLGKGNNSPLHFGNGTRLTVT.

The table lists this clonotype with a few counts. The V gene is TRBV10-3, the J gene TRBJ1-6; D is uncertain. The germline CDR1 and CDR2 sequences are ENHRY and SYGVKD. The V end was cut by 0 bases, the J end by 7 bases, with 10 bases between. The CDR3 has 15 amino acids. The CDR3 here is CAISESLAPNSPLHF. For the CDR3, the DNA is TGTGCCATCAGTGAGTCGTTGGCTCCCAATTCACCCCTCCACTTT.

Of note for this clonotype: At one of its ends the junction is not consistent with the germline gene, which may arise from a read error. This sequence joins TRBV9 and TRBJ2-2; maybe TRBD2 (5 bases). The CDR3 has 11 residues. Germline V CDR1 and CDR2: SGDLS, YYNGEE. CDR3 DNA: TGTGCCAGCAGGAACGCCGGGGAGCCGTTTTTT. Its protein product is CASRNAGEPFF.